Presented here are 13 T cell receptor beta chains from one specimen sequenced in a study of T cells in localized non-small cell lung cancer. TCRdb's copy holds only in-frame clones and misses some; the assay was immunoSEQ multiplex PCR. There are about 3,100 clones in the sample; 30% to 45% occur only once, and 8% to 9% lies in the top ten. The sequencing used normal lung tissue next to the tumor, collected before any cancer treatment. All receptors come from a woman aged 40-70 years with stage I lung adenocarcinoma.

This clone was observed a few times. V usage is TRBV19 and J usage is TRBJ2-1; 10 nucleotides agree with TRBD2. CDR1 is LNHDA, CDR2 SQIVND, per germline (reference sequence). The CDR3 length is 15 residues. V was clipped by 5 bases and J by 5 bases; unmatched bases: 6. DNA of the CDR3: TGTGCCAGTAGTTTACTAGCGGGGCTAAACAATGAGCAGTTCTTC. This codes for CASSLLAGLNNEQFF.

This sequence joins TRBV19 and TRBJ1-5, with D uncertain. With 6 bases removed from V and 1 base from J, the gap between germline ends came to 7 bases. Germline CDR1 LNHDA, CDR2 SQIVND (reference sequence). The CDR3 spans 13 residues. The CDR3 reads CASRGVSNQPQHF. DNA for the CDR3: TGTGCCAGTAGGGGAGTGAGCAATCAGCCCCAGCATTTT.

CDR3: CASSVQGSGSEQYF. For the CDR3, the DNA is TGTGCCAGCTCAGTACAGGGATCGGGAAGCGAGCAGTACTTC. The chain carries TRBV18 and TRBJ2-7; maybe TRBD1 (6 bases). The V end lost 5 bases, the J end lost 6 bases, and 17 bases lay between the germline ends. The CDR3 loop spans 14 amino acids. The germline V gene has CDR1 KGHSH and CDR2 LQKENI.

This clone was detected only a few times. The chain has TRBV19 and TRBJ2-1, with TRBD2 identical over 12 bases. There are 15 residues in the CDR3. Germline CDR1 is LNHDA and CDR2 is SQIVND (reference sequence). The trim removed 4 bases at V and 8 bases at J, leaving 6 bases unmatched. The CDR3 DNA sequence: TGTGCCAGTAGTACGACTAGCGGGAGTTTGGATGAGCAGTTCTTC. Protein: CASSTTSGSLDEQFF.

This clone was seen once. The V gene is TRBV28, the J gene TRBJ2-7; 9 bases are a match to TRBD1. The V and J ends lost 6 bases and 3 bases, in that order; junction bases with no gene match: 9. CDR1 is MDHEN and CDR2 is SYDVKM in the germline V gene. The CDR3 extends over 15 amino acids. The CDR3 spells CASSPGTGSYYEQYF. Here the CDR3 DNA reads TGTGCCAGCAGCCCCGGGACAGGGAGCTACTACGAGCAGTACTTC.

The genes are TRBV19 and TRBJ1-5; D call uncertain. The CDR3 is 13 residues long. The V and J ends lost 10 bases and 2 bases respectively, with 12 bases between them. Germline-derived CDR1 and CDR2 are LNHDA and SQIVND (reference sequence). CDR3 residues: CAISSGRNQPQHF. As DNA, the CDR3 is TGTGCCATCTCGTCGGGCCGCAATCAGCCCCAGCATTTT.

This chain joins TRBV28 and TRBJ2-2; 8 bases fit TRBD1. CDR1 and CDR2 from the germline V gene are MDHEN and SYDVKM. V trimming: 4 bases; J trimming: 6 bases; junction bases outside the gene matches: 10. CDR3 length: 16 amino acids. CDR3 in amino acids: CASSSGARGHPGELFF. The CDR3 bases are TGTGCCAGCAGTTCCGGCGCCAGGGGGCACCCCGGGGAGCTGTTTTTT.

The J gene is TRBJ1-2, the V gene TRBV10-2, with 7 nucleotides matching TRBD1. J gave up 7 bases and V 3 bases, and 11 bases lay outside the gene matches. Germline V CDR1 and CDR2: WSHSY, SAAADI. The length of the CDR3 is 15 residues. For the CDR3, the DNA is TGCGCCAGCAGTGACCCGGGGCAGGGGGAGGTTGGCTACACCTTC. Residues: CASSDPGQGEVGYTF.

Here the CDR3 reads CVVLEQGNTGELFF. The CDR3 DNA reads as TGTGTCGTGTTGGAACAGGGGAACACCGGGGAGCTGTTTTTT. The chain uses TRBV28 and TRBJ2-2, with D possibly matching TRBD1 (6 bases). Germline V gene data show CDR1 as MDHEN and CDR2 as SYDVKM. The CDR3 consists of 14 residues.

The CDR3 region has the DNA TGTGCCAGCTCACTTTTACAGACCTACAATGAGCAGTTCTTC. Its translation: CASSLLQTYNEQFF. The chain carries TRBV18 and TRBJ2-1; no definite D call. Germline V gives CDR1 KGHSH, CDR2 LQKENI. Trimming took 4 bases from V and 2 from J, leaving 9 bases between them. This CDR3 has 14 residues. Complete variable domain (other parts from reference TRBV18 and TRBJ2-1): NAGVMQNPRHLVRRRGQEARLRCSPMKGHSHVYWYRQLPEEGLKFMVYLQKENIIDESGMPKERFSAEFPKEGPSILRIQQVVRGDSAAYFCASSLLQTYNEQFFGPGTRLTVL.

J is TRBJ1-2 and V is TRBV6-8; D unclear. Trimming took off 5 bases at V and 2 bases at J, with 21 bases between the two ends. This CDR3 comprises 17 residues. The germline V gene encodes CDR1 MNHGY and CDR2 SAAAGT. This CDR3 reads CASSPHGRNNRNYGYTF. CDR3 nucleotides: TGTGCCAGCAGTCCCCATGGTCGGAATAACCGGAACTATGGCTACACCTTC.

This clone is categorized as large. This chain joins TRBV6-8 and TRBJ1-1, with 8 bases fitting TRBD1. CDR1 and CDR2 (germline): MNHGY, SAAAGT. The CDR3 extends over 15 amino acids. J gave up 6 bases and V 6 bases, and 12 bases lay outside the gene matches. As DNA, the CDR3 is TGTGCCAGCAGAGCAACAGACAGGGGCATTTCTGAAGCTTTCTTT. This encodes CASRATDRGISEAFF.

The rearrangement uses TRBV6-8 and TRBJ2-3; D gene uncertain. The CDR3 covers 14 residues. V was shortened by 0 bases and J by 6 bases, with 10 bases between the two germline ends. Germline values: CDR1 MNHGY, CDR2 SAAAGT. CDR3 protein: CASSYSQASDTQYF. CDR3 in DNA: TGTGCCAGCAGTTACTCCCAAGCTTCCGATACGCAGTATTTT.